This T cell receptor beta chain was recorded in a study of T-cell memory formation after mild COVID-19. TCRdb re-called the 5' RACE reads through MiXCR, storing one row per CDR3 protein. The sample has approximately 190,000 distinct CDR3 sequences, roughly 18% seen once. A few counts support this clonotype. Its antigen is still unknown. General study results and limits: Largely, contracting CD4+ clones fell within CM and EM, and contracting CD8+ clones within EMRA. Memory sampled before infection contained some responding clones, suggesting cross-reactive memory joined.

V gave up 4 bases and J gave up 3 bases; unmatched junction bases: 1. In germline, CDR1 is MGHDK, CDR2 SYGVNS. The CDR3 is 14 residues long. The rearrangement uses TRBV25-1 and TRBJ2-3; 10 positions match TRBD1. This clonotype was obtained from an adult woman who had mild COVID-19 (a few samples of this study predate the infection). Cell type and time point are not known. Sequencing was performed on PBMCs or a T cell subset sorted from them (not recorded which). The CDR3 sequence: CASSGGQGTDTQYF. CDR3 DNA sequence: TGTGCCAGCAGTGGGGGACAGGGGACAGATACGCAGTATTTT.